A single sample is the source of the 17 T cell receptor beta chains below, sequenced in a study of cytomegalovirus exposure and HLA in healthy donors. The PCR used 60 Vbeta and 13 Jbeta primers. Method: immunoSEQ multiplex PCR; TCRdb's copy keeps in-frame clones and lacks some. The sample includes over 150,000 clones, 65% to 90% seen only once; the top ten take 1.9%. What was sequenced was PBMCs. These receptors originate from a human donor in good health.

The V and J genes are TRBV9 and TRBJ2-7, with a possible D match to TRBD2 (7 bases). V gave up 0 bases and J gave up 2 bases, with 9 bases separating them. The CDR3 consists of 14 residues. Germline CDR1 is SGDLS and CDR2 is YYNGEE. As DNA, the CDR3 is TGTGCCAGCAGCGTAGAGGGGGGGGCCTACGAGCAGTACTTC. Encoded protein: CASSVEGGAYEQYF.

This sequence joins TRBV29-1 and TRBJ1-2; 7 positions agree with TRBD1. Trimming cost V 4 bases and J 4 bases; bases outside gene matches: 3. Germline-derived CDR1 and CDR2 are SQVTM and ANQGSEA. The CDR3 contains 12 residues. The CDR3: CSVVTGSYGYTF. The CDR3, as DNA: TGCAGCGTTGTGACAGGGTCCTATGGCTACACCTTC.

The chain is built from TRBV4-1 and TRBJ1-3, with 8 bases lining up with TRBD1. Looked up from germline, CDR1 is MGHRA and CDR2 is YSYEKL. CDR3 length: 17 residues. V shed 4 bases and J 4 bases; nucleotides not matched to a gene: 12. In DNA, the CDR3 is TGCGCCAGCAGCCGGCAGCTAGCAGGGGGCGCAGGAAACACCATATATTTT. This encodes CASSRQLAGGAGNTIYF.

This chain connects TRBV10-2 to TRBJ2-7; possible D gene TRBD2, 5 bases. The CDR3 is 15 residues long. The germline V gene has CDR1 WSHSY and CDR2 SAAADI. V was clipped by 3 bases and J by 4 bases, with 16 bases between them. CDR3 sequence: CASSEGPGDLYEQYF. In DNA form, the CDR3 reads TGCGCCAGCAGTGAAGGGCCCGGGGATTTGTACGAGCAGTACTTC.

The chain recombines TRBV7-9 with TRBJ2-5; 8 bases match TRBD2. The CDR3 length is 17 residues. Germline trimming cut 6 bases from V and 4 bases from J; bases unmatched to any gene: 16. The germline gives CDR1 SEHNR, CDR2 FQNEAQ (reference sequence). The CDR3 sequence: CASSSNSGDENGETQYF. The CDR3 bases are TGTGCCAGCAGTTCTAATAGCGGGGATGAAAACGGAGAGACCCAGTACTTC.

This chain links TRBV5-1 with TRBJ1-2, with a possible D match to TRBD1 (5 bases). From germline, CDR1 is SGHRS and CDR2 YFSETQ. The CDR3 runs to 14 residues. With 4 bases removed from V and 2 bases from J, the gap between germline ends came to 12 bases. This CDR3 is CASSPMTANYGYTF. The CDR3 nucleotides are TGCGCCAGCAGCCCAATGACAGCAAACTATGGCTACACCTTC.

This clone was counted a single time. This CDR3 is CASTASMNTEAFF. CDR3 coding DNA: TGTGCCAGCACCGCCAGTATGAACACTGAAGCTTTCTTT. V gene TRBV11-3 combines with J gene TRBJ1-1; D is unresolved. The V gene's germline CDR1 is SGHNT and CDR2 YENEEA. Trimming removed 7 bases at V and 0 bases at J, with 9 bases between. The CDR3 runs to 13 residues.

The sample holds a few counts of this clone. The gene calls are TRBV4-3 and TRBJ1-2, with 7 bases that match TRBD1. V lost 3 bases and J lost 5; bases outside the gene matches: 6. Germline CDR1 is LGHNA and CDR2 is YSLEER. The CDR3 is made up of 14 amino acids. CDR3 amino acids: CASSQLQGLYGYTF. In DNA, the CDR3 is TGCGCCAGCAGCCAGCTACAGGGGCTTTATGGCTACACCTTC.

V is TRBV7-8 and J is TRBJ2-5; the D is unclear. Trimming shortened V by 1 base and J by 5 bases, and 14 bases separated the two germline ends. The CDR3 loop spans 15 amino acids. Germline V gene data show CDR1 as SGHVS and CDR2 as FQNEAQ. CDR3 DNA: TGTGCCAGCAGCTTAGATGACGGAGTCTGGGAGACCCAGTACTTC. This codes for CASSLDDGVWETQYF.

This chain links TRBV4-3 with TRBJ1-2; 8 bases match TRBD1. Germline V gene lookup returns CDR1 LGHNA and CDR2 YSLEER. The CDR3 is 14 residues long. After removal of 4 bases from V and 8 bases from J, the junction contained 9 bases not matched to a gene. CDR3 protein: CASSLQGAPGGYTF. DNA for the CDR3: TGCGCCAGCAGCCTTCAGGGGGCCCCTGGGGGCTACACCTTC.

The chain has TRBV19 and TRBJ2-5; D is unclear. The germline V and J ends were trimmed by 3 bases and 0 bases, with 2 bases remaining between them. The germline gives CDR1 LNHDA, CDR2 SQIVND (reference sequence). The CDR3 loop spans 12 amino acids. The DNA of the CDR3 is TGTGCCAGTAGTATCGACCAAGAGACCCAGTACTTC. This codes for CASSIDQETQYF.

The chain couples TRBV7-9 to TRBJ2-3, with 13 bases aligning to TRBD2. Germline CDR1 reads SEHNR; CDR2 reads FQNEAQ (reference sequence). The CDR3 runs to 17 residues. Trimming removed 2 bases from V and 4 bases from J; junction bases left unmatched: 6. CDR3 residues: CASSLTSGGALSDTQYF. CDR3 bases: TGTGCCAGCAGCTTAACTAGCGGGGGGGCATTGTCAGATACGCAGTATTTT.

V usage is TRBV9 and J usage is TRBJ2-6; D not resolved. The CDR3 runs to 18 residues. The V and J ends lost 4 bases and 0 bases respectively, with 17 bases between them. The germline V gene encodes CDR1 SGDLS and CDR2 YYNGEE. DNA of the CDR3: TGTGCCAGCAGCCCAGGTCCAATGTCGGTCTCTGGGGCCAACGTCCTGACTTTC. Residues: CASSPGPMSVSGANVLTF. Combining the CDR3 with reference TRBV9 and TRBJ2-6 gives the whole variable domain DSGVTQTPKHLITATGQRVTLRCSPRSGDLSVYWYQQSLDQGLQFLIQYYNGEERAKGNILERFSAQQFPDLHSELNLSSLELGDSALYFCASSPGPMSVSGANVLTFGAGSRLTVL.

This chain connects TRBV11-3 to TRBJ1-6; D is undetermined. Trimming took 7 bases from V and 0 from J, leaving 4 bases between them. Germline V CDR1 and CDR2: SGHNT, YENEEA. The CDR3 covers 13 residues. CDR3 DNA sequence: TGTGCCAGCACGAGCTCCTATAATTCACCCCTCCACTTT. The encoded protein is CASTSSYNSPLHF.

The V gene is TRBV6-6, the J gene TRBJ2-4; D unclear. This CDR3 contains 13 residues. Germline CDR1 MNHNY, CDR2 SVGAGI (reference sequence). The V and J ends lost 0 bases and 5 bases respectively, with 5 bases between them. As DNA, the CDR3 is TGTGCCAGCAGTTACTCGGCAGAAAACATTCAGTACTTC. Translated: CASSYSAENIQYF.

This clone turned up a few times. The chain uses TRBV7-9 and TRBJ2-1; 10 bases are shared with TRBD2. The CDR3 sequence is 15 residues long. V dropped 4 bases and J dropped 4; count of bases not matched to a gene: 4. Germline CDR1 is SEHNR and CDR2 is FQNEAQ (reference sequence). This CDR3 reads CASSSERGGYNEQFF. CDR3 bases: TGTGCCAGCAGCTCCGAGCGGGGGGGTTACAATGAGCAGTTCTTC.

V gene TRBV4-3 combines with J gene TRBJ1-1; 10 nucleotides match TRBD1. This CDR3 comprises 14 residues. CDR1 LGHNA and CDR2 YSLEER come from the germline V gene. V trimming: 7 bases; J trimming: 4 bases; junction bases outside the gene matches: 6. CDR3 coding DNA: TGCGCCAGCAATCGGGACAGGGGTGCCACTGAAGCTTTCTTT. It yields the protein CASNRDRGATEAFF.